The 32 T cell receptor beta chains given below trace back to one sample, sequenced in a study of OX40 agonist ivuxolimab in advanced cancers. Sequencing used immunoSEQ multiplex PCR; TCRdb keeps in-frame clones, though not all of them. The table lists fewer than 40,000 clones, under 80% of them singletons, with 9.5% to 12% in the top ten. The source was CD4+ or CD8+ T cells sorted from blood, collected in a trial of the OX40 agonist ivuxolimab. These receptors all come from an adult with an advanced solid tumor such as melanoma, head and neck, liver or kidney cancer.

This chain connects TRBV29-1 to TRBJ2-5, with 12 bases aligning to TRBD2. The CDR3 consists of 15 residues. Germline V gene lookup returns CDR1 SQVTM and CDR2 ANQGSEA. Losses at the gene ends were 1 base for V and 0 bases for J; bases not matched to a gene: 0. In nucleotides, the CDR3 is TGCAGCGTTGAAGGACTAGCGGGGGACCAAGAGACCCAGTACTTC. It encodes CSVEGLAGDQETQYF.

This clone qualifies as medium-sized. DNA for the CDR3: TGTGCCAGCAGTTACGGGGGGGCACTGAACACTGAAGCTTTCTTT. Amino acids: CASSYGGALNTEAFF. The chain recombines TRBV6-5 with TRBJ1-1; maybe TRBD1 (6 bases). This CDR3 is 15 amino acids long. V was shortened by 2 bases and J by 0 bases, with 10 bases between the two germline ends. CDR1 is MNHEY, CDR2 SVGAGI, per germline.

The chain has TRBV5-1 and TRBJ2-7; D is undetermined. The CDR3 length is 13 residues. V was trimmed by 4 bases and J by 7 bases, leaving 15 bases between them. Germline V lookup: CDR1 SGHRS, CDR2 YFSETQ. In DNA form, the CDR3 reads TGCGCCAGCAGCCCCGGTCTGGTAGGGGAGCAGTACTTC. Amino acid sequence: CASSPGLVGEQYF.

This chain links TRBV7-6 with TRBJ1-5, with D maybe TRBD1 (6 bases). This CDR3 spans 14 amino acids. V dropped 5 bases and J dropped 5 bases, with 13 bases sitting between them. Germline V CDR1 and CDR2: SGHVS, FNYEAQ. The DNA of the CDR3 is TGTGCCAGCAGCGAAGGGGGTCCAGATCAGCCCCAGCATTTT. Its protein is CASSEGGPDQPQHF.

The rearrangement joins TRBV5-1 to TRBJ1-6; the D is unclear. V dropped 4 bases and J dropped 5 bases, with 16 bases sitting between them. The CDR3 consists of 16 residues. Germline CDR1 is SGHRS and CDR2 is YFSETQ. The CDR3 protein is CASSPRTDSDNSPLHF. CDR3 nucleotide sequence: TGCGCCAGCAGCCCACGGACCGATTCTGATAATTCACCCCTCCACTTT.

As to this clone: The junction and the germline gene differ at one end; a read error may be behind it. This rearrangement joins TRBV29-1 to TRBJ1-2, with D possibly TRBD1 on 6 matching bases. This CDR3 contains 14 residues. Germline V gene data show CDR1 as SQVTM and CDR2 as ANQGSEA. CDR3 bases: TGCAGCGTCGAAGGGGACACCACTAACTATGGCTACACCTTC. Its translation is CSVEGDTTNYGYTF.

The rearrangement links TRBV6-5 to TRBJ1-4; TRBD1 agrees at 7 bases. V lost 2 bases and J lost 6; bases outside the gene matches: 0. The CDR3 contains 13 residues. Per the germline V gene, CDR1 is MNHEY and CDR2 is SVGAGI. CDR3 bases: TGTGCCAGCAGTTACGGGACAGATGAAAAACTGTTTTTT. This gives the protein CASSYGTDEKLFF.

This clone was observed a single time. The J gene is TRBJ1-1, the V gene TRBV7-2; TRBD1 might be the D (5 bases). Germline V gives CDR1 SGHTA, CDR2 FQGNSA. The CDR3 is 15 amino acids. V was shortened by 3 bases and J by 0 bases, with 11 bases between the two germline ends. CDR3: CASSLGGIMNTEAFF. The CDR3 region has the DNA TGTGCCAGCAGCTTGGGGGGTATCATGAACACTGAAGCTTTCTTT.

The J gene is TRBJ2-1, the V gene TRBV7-9; 10 nucleotides line up with TRBD1. The CDR3 consists of 15 residues. With V trimmed by 8 bases and J by 6 bases, 10 bases remained unmatched. The germline CDR1 and CDR2 sequences are SEHNR and FQNEAQ (reference sequence). The CDR3 protein is CASRPGTGVVNEQFF. CDR3 DNA: TGTGCCAGCCGTCCCGGGACAGGGGTAGTCAATGAGCAGTTCTTC.

CDR3 residues: CASSQRTGGTEAFF. As DNA, the CDR3 is TGTGCCAGCAGCCAAAGGACAGGGGGCACTGAAGCTTTCTTT. The chain is built from TRBV11-2 and TRBJ1-1, with 10 bases lining up with TRBD1. Germline loops: CDR1 SGHAT, CDR2 FQNNGV. V lost 5 bases to trimming and J lost 4 bases; unmatched junction nucleotides: 4. The CDR3 runs to 14 residues.

This chain connects TRBV5-1 to TRBJ1-6, with D unresolved. Germline loops: CDR1 SGHRS, CDR2 YFSETQ. Trimming pared 1 base from V and 14 bases from J, leaving 13 bases between. The CDR3 runs 13 residues. DNA for the CDR3: TGCGCCAGCAGCTTGAGAAGGGATGGTTCCCTCCACTTT. Its translation: CASSLRRDGSLHF.

This clone has only one observation. V gene TRBV5-6 combines with J gene TRBJ1-1; D is uncertain. Between the trimmed V and J ends, which lost 2 bases and 2 bases, there was a span of 16 bases. Germline V CDR1 and CDR2: SGHDT, YYEEEE. This CDR3 spans 16 amino acids. DNA for the CDR3: TGTGCCAGCAGCTTCGTTTATCTTTTGCAAAACACTGAAGCTTTCTTT. This encodes CASSFVYLLQNTEAFF. The whole variable domain, filled in from reference TRBV5-6 and TRBJ1-1, reads DAGVTQSPTHLIKTRGQQVTLRCSPKSGHDTVSWYQQALGQGPQFIFQYYEEEERQRGNFPDRFSGHQFPNYSSELNVNALLLGDSALYLCASSFVYLLQNTEAFFGQGTRLTVV.

The CDR3 DNA follows: TGTGCCAGCAGTGCCCCTCCGGGACAGGGGCCTATCCCCTATGGCTACACCTTC. Its protein is CASSAPPGQGPIPYGYTF. The J gene is TRBJ1-2, the V gene TRBV25-1; 10 nucleotides align to TRBD1. Unmatched junction bases numbered 15, after V lost 4 bases and J lost 4 bases. The germline gives CDR1 MGHDK, CDR2 SYGVNS. The CDR3 loop spans 18 amino acids.

The V and J genes are TRBV18 and TRBJ1-1, with D possibly TRBD1 on 6 matching bases. CDR3 length: 15 residues. Germline-derived CDR1 and CDR2 are KGHSH and LQKENI. With 1 base removed from V and 0 bases from J, the gap between germline ends came to 9 bases. The CDR3 sequence: CASSPRGGLNTEAFF. DNA of the CDR3: TGTGCCAGCTCACCACGCGGGGGCCTGAACACTGAAGCTTTCTTT.

In this sample, this clone turned up once. The chain recombines TRBV5-1 with TRBJ2-3, with a possible D match to TRBD2 (7 bases). CDR3 size: 21 residues. Germline V CDR1 and CDR2: SGHRS, YFSETQ. V shed 4 bases and J shed 0 bases, with 30 bases lying between them. CDR3: CASSGISTGGRRLASTDTQYF. The CDR3, as DNA: TGCGCCAGCAGCGGAATCTCGACGGGGGGCCGGCGACTTGCTAGCACAGATACGCAGTATTTT.

The chain combines TRBV9 with TRBJ2-5; TRBD1 matches 7 bases. The CDR3 has 16 amino acids. V was clipped by 3 bases and J by 2 bases; unmatched bases: 10. In germline, CDR1 is SGDLS, CDR2 YYNGEE. CDR3 DNA sequence: TGTGCCAGCAGCGCCACCCCACAGGGGACACAAGAGACCCAGTACTTC. It yields the protein CASSATPQGTQETQYF.

This clone was observed a single time. The rearrangement uses TRBV27 and TRBJ2-5; the D is unclear. Germline CDR1 reads MNHEY; CDR2 reads SMNVEV (reference sequence). The CDR3 consists of 14 residues. Trimming removed 3 bases from V and 1 base from J, with 9 bases in between. Here the CDR3 DNA reads TGTGCCAGCAGTTTCAGGACGGCCCAAGAGACCCAGTACTTC. Its translation: CASSFRTAQETQYF.

The J gene is TRBJ1-2, the V gene TRBV5-4; 10 nucleotides agree with TRBD1. Germline CDR1 SGHNT, CDR2 YYREEE (reference sequence). The CDR3 length is 15 residues. The ends lost 4 bases at V and 7 bases at J; junction bases unmatched: 10. The CDR3 DNA sequence: TGTGCCAGCAGCACACCGGGACAGGGGACGGGTGGCTACACCTTC. Its protein product is CASSTPGQGTGGYTF. Supplemented by reference TRBV5-4 and TRBJ1-2, the full variable domain reads ETGVTQSPTHLIKTRGQQVTLRCSSQSGHNTVSWYQQALGQGPQFIFQYYREEENGRGNFPPRFSGLQFPNYSSELNVNALELDDSALYLCASSTPGQGTGGYTFGSGTRLTVV.

The chain joins TRBV6-9 to TRBJ2-6; no definite D call. Germline V gives CDR1 MNHGY, CDR2 SVAAGI. This CDR3 contains 15 residues. The V end lost 5 bases, the J end lost 0 bases, and 8 bases lay between the germline ends. CDR3 sequence (DNA): TGTGCCAGCAGTCGGAGAAGCTCTGGGGCCAACGTCCTGACTTTC. Protein product: CASSRRSSGANVLTF.

V is TRBV30 and J is TRBJ1-3; the D is unclear. The CDR3 covers 15 residues. The germline V gene encodes CDR1 GTSNPN and CDR2 SVGIG (reference sequence). The ends were cut back, 0 bases at V and 2 bases at J, with 11 bases in the middle. The CDR3 DNA sequence: TGTGCCTGGAGTGTCTGGGCAGTCACTGGAAACACCATATATTTT. Encoded protein: CAWSVWAVTGNTIYF.

This clone was counted between two and nine times. The chain links TRBV5-1 to TRBJ1-5; D not certain. The V end was cut by 0 bases, the J end by 0 bases, with 7 bases between. CDR3 length: 15 residues. Per germline, CDR1 SGHRS and CDR2 YFSETQ. The CDR3 DNA reads TGCGCCAGCAGCTTGGGCAGTTATAGCAATCAGCCCCAGCATTTT. It encodes CASSLGSYSNQPQHF.

This chain joins TRBV6-5 and TRBJ1-1; perhaps TRBD1 as D (5 bases). CDR1 and CDR2 from the germline V gene are MNHEY and SVGAGI. The V and J ends lost 4 bases and 4 bases respectively, with 10 bases between them. The CDR3 runs to 13 residues. The CDR3: CASSLQRGTEAFF. The CDR3 bases are TGTGCCAGCAGTTTACAGAGGGGCACTGAAGCTTTCTTT.

V usage is TRBV5-4 and J usage is TRBJ2-1, with TRBD1 matching 7 bases. Losses at the gene ends were 0 bases for V and 2 bases for J; bases not matched to a gene: 14. CDR3 length: 19 amino acids. The germline V gene has CDR1 SGHNT and CDR2 YYREEE (reference sequence). CDR3 sequence (DNA): TGTGCCAGCAGCTTGGGTGCTGAGTACCGGGACAGAACCTACAATGAGCAGTTCTTC. It is translated as CASSLGAEYRDRTYNEQFF. Full variable domain (remainder filled in from reference TRBV5-4 and TRBJ2-1): ETGVTQSPTHLIKTRGQQVTLRCSSQSGHNTVSWYQQALGQGPQFIFQYYREEENGRGNFPPRFSGLQFPNYSSELNVNALELDDSALYLCASSLGAEYRDRTYNEQFFGPGTRLTVL.

This sequence joins TRBV6-1 and TRBJ2-7; TRBD2 matches 12 bases. The V gene end was trimmed by 3 bases and the J gene end by 3 bases; junction bases not matched to a gene: 3. The CDR3 has 15 amino acids. CDR1 is MNHNS and CDR2 is SASEGT in the germline V gene. The CDR3 DNA follows: TGTGCCAGCAGTGACGGGACTAGCGGGCACTACGAGCAGTACTTC. Translated, it gives CASSDGTSGHYEQYF.

This clone was observed a few times. The rearrangement joins TRBV28 to TRBJ2-1; D is unclear. The ends were cut back, 6 bases at V and 10 bases at J, with 16 bases in the middle. The CDR3 spans 13 residues. Germline assignment: CDR1 MDHEN and CDR2 SYDVKM. The CDR3 DNA reads as TGTGCCAGCAGCATTTGGACCGCGGAGGAGCAGTTCTTC. It is translated as CASSIWTAEEQFF.

In this sample, this clone turned up once. The rearrangement links TRBV13 to TRBJ2-5; D gene unclear. Germline lookup yields CDR1 PRHDT and CDR2 FYEKMQ (reference sequence). The CDR3 length is 14 residues. V gave up 5 bases and J gave up 2 bases, with 12 bases separating them. CDR3 loop: CASSPYRSQETQYF. The DNA of the CDR3 is TGTGCCAGCAGCCCTTACAGAAGTCAAGAGACCCAGTACTTC.

This clone was counted a single time. This chain's CDR3 is CASSSKSSYNSPLHF. In DNA form, the CDR3 reads TGTGCCAGCAGTTCCAAGAGCTCCTATAATTCACCCCTCCACTTT. The chain combines TRBV6-1 with TRBJ1-6; D is unclear. V was pared by 5 bases and J by 0 bases, with 8 bases between. The CDR3 sequence is 15 residues long. Germline V gene sequence: CDR1 MNHNS, CDR2 SASEGT.

The genes are TRBV21-1 and TRBJ1-5; no check of the table's D call, TRBD1, against the DNA was made. TRBV21-1 is a documented pseudogene. This CDR3 region has 13 residues. In nucleotides, the CDR3 is TGTGCCAGCAACGACAGGGTCAATCAGCCCCAGCATTTT. Translation gives CASNDRVNQPQHF.

This clone was counted only a few times. The chain is built from TRBV18 and TRBJ1-1, with D possibly TRBD1 on 5 matching bases. Germline CDR1 is KGHSH and CDR2 is LQKENI. This CDR3 spans 15 amino acids. V was clipped by 2 bases and J by 1 base, with 11 bases between them. The CDR3 loop is CASSPVGQGNTEAFF. As DNA, the CDR3 is TGTGCCAGCTCACCAGTGGGGCAGGGGAACACTGAAGCTTTCTTT.

The rearrangement joins TRBV6-6 to TRBJ1-2; D is unresolved. Looked up from germline, CDR1 is MNHNY and CDR2 is SVGAGI (reference sequence). CDR3 length: 13 residues. V was trimmed by 0 bases and J by 7 bases, leaving 9 bases between them. The CDR3 DNA reads TGTGCCAGCAGTTACTCAGAGGGATCTGGCTACACCTTC. Protein sequence: CASSYSEGSGYTF.

The V gene is TRBV9, the J gene TRBJ2-3, with D tentatively TRBD1 (6 bases). V was clipped by 0 bases and J by 3 bases, with 11 bases between them. Germline CDR1 is SGDLS and CDR2 is YYNGEE. This CDR3 spans 15 amino acids. CDR3 bases: TGTGCCAGCAGCGTAGAAGGGGGAACTACAGATACGCAGTATTTT. It encodes CASSVEGGTTDTQYF.

The chain carries TRBV5-1 and TRBJ1-1; no definite D call. There are 14 residues in the CDR3. Trimming cost V 4 bases and J 1 base, with 11 bases left between them. Germline V gene data show CDR1 as SGHRS and CDR2 as YFSETQ. The CDR3 DNA is TGCGCCAGCAGCCCGGATACTAGGAACACTGAAGCTTTCTTT. Its translation is CASSPDTRNTEAFF.